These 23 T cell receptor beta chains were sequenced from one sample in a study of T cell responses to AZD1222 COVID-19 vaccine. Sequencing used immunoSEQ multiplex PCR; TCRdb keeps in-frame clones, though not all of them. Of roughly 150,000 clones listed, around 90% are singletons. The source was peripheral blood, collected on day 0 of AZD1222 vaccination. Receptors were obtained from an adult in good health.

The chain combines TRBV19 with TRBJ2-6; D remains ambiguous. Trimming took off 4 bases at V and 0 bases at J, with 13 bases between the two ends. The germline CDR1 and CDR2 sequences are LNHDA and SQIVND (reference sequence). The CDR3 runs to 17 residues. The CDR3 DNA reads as TGTGCCAGTAGTAGTATTACAGCCCCCTCTGGGGCCAACGTCCTGACTTTC. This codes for CASSSITAPSGANVLTF.

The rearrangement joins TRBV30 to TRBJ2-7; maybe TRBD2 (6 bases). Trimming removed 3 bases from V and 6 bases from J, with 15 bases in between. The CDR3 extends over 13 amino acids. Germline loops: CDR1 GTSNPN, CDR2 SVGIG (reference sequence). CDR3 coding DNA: TGTGCCTGGAGGGGTACGGGAGATAGCGAGCAGTACTTC. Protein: CAWRGTGDSEQYF.

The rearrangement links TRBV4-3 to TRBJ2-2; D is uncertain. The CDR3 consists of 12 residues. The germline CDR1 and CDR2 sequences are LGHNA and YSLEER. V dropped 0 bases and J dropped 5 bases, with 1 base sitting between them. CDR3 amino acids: CASSQETGELFF. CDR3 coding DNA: TGCGCCAGCAGCCAAGAAACCGGGGAGCTGTTTTTT.

The CDR3 protein is CASSSTGGGTEAFF. In DNA, the CDR3 is TGCGCCAGCAGCTCCACCGGCGGAGGGACTGAAGCTTTCTTT. J is TRBJ1-1 and V is TRBV4-3; D gene ambiguous. The CDR3 spans 14 residues. Germline V gene lookup returns CDR1 LGHNA and CDR2 YSLEER. V lost 5 bases, J lost 5 bases, and 15 bases lay in between.

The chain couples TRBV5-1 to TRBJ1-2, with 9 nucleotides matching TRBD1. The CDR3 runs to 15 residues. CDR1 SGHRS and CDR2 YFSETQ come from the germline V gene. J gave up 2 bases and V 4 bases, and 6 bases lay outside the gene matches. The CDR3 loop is CASSRDRETNYGYTF. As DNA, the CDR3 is TGCGCCAGCAGCCGGGACAGGGAAACCAACTATGGCTACACCTTC. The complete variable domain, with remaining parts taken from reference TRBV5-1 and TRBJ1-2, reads KAGVTQTPRYLIKTRGQQVTLSCSPISGHRSVSWYQQTPGQGLQFLFEYFSETQRNKGNFPGRFSGRQFSNSRSEMNVSTLELGDSALYLCASSRDRETNYGYTFGSGTRLTVV.

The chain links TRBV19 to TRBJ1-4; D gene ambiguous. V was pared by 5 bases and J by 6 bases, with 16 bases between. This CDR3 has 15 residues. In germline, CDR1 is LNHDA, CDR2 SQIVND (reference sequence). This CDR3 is CASSLPIGLDEKLFF. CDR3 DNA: TGTGCCAGTAGTCTCCCCATAGGTTTAGATGAAAAACTGTTTTTT.

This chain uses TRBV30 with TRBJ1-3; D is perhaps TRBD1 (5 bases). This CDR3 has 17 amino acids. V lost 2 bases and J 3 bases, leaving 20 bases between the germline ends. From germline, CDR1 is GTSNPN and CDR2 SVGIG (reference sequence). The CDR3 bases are TGTGCCTGGAGTTTCAAAATAGATCGGGGGTATGGAAACACCATATATTTT. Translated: CAWSFKIDRGYGNTIYF.

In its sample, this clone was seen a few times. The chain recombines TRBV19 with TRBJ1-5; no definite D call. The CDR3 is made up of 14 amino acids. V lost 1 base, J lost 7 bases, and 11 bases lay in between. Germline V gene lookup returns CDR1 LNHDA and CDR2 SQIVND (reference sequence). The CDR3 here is CASSIAELRQPQHF. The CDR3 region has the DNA TGTGCCAGTAGTATAGCTGAACTGAGGCAGCCCCAGCATTTT.

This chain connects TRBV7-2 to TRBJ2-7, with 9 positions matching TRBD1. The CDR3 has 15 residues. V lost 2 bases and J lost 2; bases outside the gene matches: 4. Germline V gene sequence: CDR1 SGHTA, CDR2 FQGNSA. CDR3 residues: CASSLIGTGTYEQYF. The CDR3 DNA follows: TGTGCCAGCAGCTTAATAGGGACAGGGACCTACGAGCAGTACTTC.

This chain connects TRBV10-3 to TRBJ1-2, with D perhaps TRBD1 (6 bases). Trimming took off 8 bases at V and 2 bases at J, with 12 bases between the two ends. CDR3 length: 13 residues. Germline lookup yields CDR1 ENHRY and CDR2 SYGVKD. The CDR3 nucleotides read TGTGCCATCCGTGGACAGTCCAACTATGGCTACACCTTC. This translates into CAIRGQSNYGYTF.

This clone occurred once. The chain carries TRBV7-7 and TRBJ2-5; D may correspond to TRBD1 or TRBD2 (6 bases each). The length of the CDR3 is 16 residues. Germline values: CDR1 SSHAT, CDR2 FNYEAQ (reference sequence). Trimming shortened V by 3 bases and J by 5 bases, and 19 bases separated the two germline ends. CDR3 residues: CASSLGGRGFGETQYF. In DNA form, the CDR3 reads TGTGCCAGCAGCTTGGGAGGCAGGGGCTTCGGGGAGACCCAGTACTTC.

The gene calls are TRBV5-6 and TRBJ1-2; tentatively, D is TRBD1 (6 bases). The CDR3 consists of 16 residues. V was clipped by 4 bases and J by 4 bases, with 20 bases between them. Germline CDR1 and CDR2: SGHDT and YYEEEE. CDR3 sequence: CASSLTGTSDPYGYTF. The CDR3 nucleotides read TGTGCCAGCAGCCTTACCGGGACATCAGACCCCTATGGCTACACCTTC.

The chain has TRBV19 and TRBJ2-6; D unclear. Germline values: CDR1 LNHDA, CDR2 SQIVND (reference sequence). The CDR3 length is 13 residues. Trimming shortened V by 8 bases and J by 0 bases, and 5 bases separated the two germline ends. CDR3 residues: CASASSGANVLTF. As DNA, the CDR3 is TGTGCCAGTGCCAGCTCTGGGGCCAACGTCCTGACTTTC. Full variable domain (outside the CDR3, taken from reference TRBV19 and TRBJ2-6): DGGITQSPKYLFRKEGQNVTLSCEQNLNHDAMYWYRQDPGQGLRLIYYSQIVNDFQKGDIAEGYSVSREKKESFPLTVTSAQKNPTAFYLCASASSGANVLTFGAGSRLTVL.

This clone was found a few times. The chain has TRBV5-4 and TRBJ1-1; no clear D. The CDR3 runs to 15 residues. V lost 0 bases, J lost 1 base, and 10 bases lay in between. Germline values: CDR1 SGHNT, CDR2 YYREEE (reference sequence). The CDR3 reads CASSLAGAGNTEAFF. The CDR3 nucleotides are TGTGCCAGCAGCTTGGCGGGCGCGGGGAACACTGAAGCTTTCTTT.

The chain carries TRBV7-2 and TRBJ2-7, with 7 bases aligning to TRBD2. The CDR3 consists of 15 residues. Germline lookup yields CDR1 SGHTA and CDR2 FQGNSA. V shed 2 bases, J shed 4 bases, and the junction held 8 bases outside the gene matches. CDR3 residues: CASSLQGRDLYEQYF. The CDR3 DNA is TGTGCCAGCAGCTTACAAGGGAGGGACCTTTACGAGCAGTACTTC. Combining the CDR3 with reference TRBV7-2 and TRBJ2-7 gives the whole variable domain GAGVSQSPSNKVTEKGKDVELRCDPISGHTALYWYRQSLGQGLEFLIYFQGNSAPDKSGLPSDRFSAERTGGSVSTLTIQRTQQEDSAVYLCASSLQGRDLYEQYFGPGTRLTVT.

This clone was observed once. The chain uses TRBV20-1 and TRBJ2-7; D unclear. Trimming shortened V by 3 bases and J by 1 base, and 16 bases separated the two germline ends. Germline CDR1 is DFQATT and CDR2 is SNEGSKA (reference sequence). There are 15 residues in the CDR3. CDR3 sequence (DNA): TGCAGTGCTAGTGGCGACTCTACGGTATCCTACGAGCAGTACTTC. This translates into CSASGDSTVSYEQYF.

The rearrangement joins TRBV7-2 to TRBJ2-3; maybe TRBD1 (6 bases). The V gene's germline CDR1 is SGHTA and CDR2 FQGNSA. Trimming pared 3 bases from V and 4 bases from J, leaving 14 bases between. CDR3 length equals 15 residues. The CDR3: CASSFVQGPPDTQYF. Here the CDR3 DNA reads TGTGCCAGCAGCTTCGTCCAGGGGCCCCCAGATACGCAGTATTTT.

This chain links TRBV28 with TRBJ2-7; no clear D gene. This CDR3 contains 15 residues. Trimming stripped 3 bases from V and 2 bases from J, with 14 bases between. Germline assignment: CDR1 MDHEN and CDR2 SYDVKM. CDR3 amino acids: CASSFRYTPPYEQYF. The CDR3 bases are TGTGCCAGCAGTTTCCGGTATACCCCACCCTACGAGCAGTACTTC.

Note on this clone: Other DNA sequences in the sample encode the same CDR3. Here the CDR3 reads CASSSSSYEQYF. CDR3 coding DNA: TGTGCCAGCAGCTCATCCTCCTACGAGCAGTACTTC. V usage is TRBV7-2 and J usage is TRBJ2-7, with no clear D. CDR1 and CDR2 (germline): SGHTA, FQGNSA. The CDR3 spans 12 residues. Trimming removed 4 bases at V and 0 bases at J, with 4 bases between.

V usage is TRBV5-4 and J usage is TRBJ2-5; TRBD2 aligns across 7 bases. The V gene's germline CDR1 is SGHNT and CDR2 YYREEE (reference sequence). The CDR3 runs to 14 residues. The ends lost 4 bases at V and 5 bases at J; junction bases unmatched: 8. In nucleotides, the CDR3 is TGTGCCAGCAGCCCCTGGAGCGGGACGGAGACCCAGTACTTC. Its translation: CASSPWSGTETQYF.

The CDR3 is CASSLSPRHTGAYNEQFF. In DNA form, the CDR3 reads TGTGCCAGCAGTTTATCCCCCCGACACACAGGGGCCTACAATGAGCAGTTCTTC. This chain joins TRBV27 and TRBJ2-1; 7 bases match TRBD1. J gave up 2 bases and V 0 bases, and 10 bases lay outside the gene matches. Germline V CDR1 and CDR2: MNHEY, SMNVEV (reference sequence). This CDR3 is 18 amino acids long.

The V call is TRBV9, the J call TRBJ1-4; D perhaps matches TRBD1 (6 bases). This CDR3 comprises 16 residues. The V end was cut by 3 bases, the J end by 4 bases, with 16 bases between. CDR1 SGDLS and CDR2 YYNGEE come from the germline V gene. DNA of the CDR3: TGTGCCAGCAGCGGGGGGGCCGGAACAGTTAATGAAAAACTGTTTTTT. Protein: CASSGGAGTVNEKLFF.

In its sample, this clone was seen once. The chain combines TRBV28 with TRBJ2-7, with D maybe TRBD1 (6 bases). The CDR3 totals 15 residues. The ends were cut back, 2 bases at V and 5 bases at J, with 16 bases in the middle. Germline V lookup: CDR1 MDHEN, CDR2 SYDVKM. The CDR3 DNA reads TGTGCCAGCAGTTTAAGCCAACAGGGTAGCGACGAGCAGTACTTC. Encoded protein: CASSLSQQGSDEQYF.